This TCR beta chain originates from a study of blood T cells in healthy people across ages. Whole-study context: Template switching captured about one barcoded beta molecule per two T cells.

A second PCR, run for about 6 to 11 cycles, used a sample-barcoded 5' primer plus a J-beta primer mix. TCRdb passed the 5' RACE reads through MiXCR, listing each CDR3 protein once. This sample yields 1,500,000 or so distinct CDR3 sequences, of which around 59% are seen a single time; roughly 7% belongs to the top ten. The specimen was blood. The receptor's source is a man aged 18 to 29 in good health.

The CDR3 DNA follows: TGTGCCAGCAGCCGCCAGGGGGCCCACGAGCAGTACTTC. Translating gives CASSRQGAHEQYF. The chain links TRBV7-9 to TRBJ2-4; TRBD1 aligns across 8 bases. TRBJ2-7 explains the end of the DNA better; the J call may be wrong. This CDR3 spans 13 amino acids. Germline CDR1 and CDR2: SEHNR and FQNEAQ (reference sequence).